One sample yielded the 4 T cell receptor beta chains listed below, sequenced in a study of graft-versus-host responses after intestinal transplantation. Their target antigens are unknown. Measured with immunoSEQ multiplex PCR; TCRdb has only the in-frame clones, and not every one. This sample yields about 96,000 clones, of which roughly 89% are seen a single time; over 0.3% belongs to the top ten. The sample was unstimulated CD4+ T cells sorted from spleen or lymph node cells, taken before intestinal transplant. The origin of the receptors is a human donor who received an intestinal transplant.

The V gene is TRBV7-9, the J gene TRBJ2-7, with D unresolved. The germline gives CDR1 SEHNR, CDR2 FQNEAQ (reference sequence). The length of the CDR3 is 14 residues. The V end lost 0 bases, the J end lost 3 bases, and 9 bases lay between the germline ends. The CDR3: CASSLAGSNYEQYF. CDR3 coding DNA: TGTGCCAGCAGCTTAGCCGGGTCAAACTACGAGCAGTACTTC.

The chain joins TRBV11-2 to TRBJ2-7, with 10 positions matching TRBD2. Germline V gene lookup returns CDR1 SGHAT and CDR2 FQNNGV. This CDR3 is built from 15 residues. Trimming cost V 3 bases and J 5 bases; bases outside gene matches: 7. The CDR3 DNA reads TGTGCCAGCAGCTTTTCGGCTAGCGGGAGTCACGAGCAGTACTTC. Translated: CASSFSASGSHEQYF.

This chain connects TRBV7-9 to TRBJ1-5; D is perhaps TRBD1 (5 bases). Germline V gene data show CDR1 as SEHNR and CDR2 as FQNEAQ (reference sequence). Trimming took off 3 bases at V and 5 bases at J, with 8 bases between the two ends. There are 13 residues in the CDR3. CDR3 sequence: CASSFRGDQPQHF. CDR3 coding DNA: TGTGCCAGCAGCTTTCGGGGGGATCAGCCCCAGCATTTT.

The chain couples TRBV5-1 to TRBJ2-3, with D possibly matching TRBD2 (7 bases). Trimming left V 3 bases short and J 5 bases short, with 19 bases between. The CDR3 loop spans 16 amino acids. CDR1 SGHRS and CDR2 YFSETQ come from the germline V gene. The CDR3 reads CASSWRGGGGGDTQYF. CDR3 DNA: TGCGCCAGCAGCTGGAGGGGGGGAGGAGGTGGAGATACGCAGTATTTT.